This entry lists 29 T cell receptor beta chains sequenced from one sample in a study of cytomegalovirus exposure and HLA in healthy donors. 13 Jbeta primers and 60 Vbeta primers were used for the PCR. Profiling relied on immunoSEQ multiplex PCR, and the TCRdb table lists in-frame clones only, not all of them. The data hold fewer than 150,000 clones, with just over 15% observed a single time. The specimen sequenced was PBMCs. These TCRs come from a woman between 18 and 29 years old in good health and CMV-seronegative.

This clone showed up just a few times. The CDR3 DNA reads TGTGCCAGCAGTCCGGACAGGGGGCACGAGCAGTACTTC. Encoded protein: CASSPDRGHEQYF. J is TRBJ2-7 and V is TRBV5-6, with 11 bases identical to TRBD1. Germline V lookup: CDR1 SGHDT, CDR2 YYEEEE. The CDR3 totals 13 residues. After removal of 5 bases from V and 5 bases from J, the junction contained 3 bases not matched to a gene.

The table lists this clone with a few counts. In nucleotides, the CDR3 is TGTGCCAGCAGCCCCGGGCAGGGGGCGATGTTAGAGACCCAGTACTTC. This sequence encodes CASSPGQGAMLETQYF. V is TRBV9 and J is TRBJ2-5; the match to TRBD1 covers 8 bases. The CDR3 consists of 16 residues. J lost 4 bases, V lost 4 bases, and 12 bases had no gene match. Germline loops: CDR1 SGDLS, CDR2 YYNGEE.

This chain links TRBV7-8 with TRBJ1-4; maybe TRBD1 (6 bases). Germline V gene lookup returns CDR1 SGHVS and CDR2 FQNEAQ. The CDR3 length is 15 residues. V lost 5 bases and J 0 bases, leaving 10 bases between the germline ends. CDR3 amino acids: CASSLRTATNEKLFF. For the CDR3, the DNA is TGTGCCAGCAGCCTAAGGACAGCAACTAATGAAAAACTGTTTTTT.

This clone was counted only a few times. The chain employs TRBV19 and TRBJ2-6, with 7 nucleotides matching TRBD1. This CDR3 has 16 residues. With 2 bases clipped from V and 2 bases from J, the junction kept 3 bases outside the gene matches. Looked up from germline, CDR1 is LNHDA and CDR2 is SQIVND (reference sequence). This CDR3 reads CASSIPQGAGANVLTF. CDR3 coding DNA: TGTGCCAGTAGTATACCCCAGGGGGCTGGGGCCAACGTCCTGACTTTC.

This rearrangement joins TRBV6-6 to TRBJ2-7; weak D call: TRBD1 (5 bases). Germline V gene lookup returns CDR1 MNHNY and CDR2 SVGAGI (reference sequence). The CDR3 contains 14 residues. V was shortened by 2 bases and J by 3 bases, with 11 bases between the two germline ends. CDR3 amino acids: CASSYSAGHYEQYF. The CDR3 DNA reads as TGTGCCAGCAGTTACAGCGCAGGGCACTACGAGCAGTACTTC.

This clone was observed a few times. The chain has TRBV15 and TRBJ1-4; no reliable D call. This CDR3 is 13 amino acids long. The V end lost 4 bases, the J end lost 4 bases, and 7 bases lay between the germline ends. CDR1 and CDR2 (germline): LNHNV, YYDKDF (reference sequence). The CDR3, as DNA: TGTGCCACCAGCAACGGGGTTAATGAAAAACTGTTTTTT. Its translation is CATSNGVNEKLFF.

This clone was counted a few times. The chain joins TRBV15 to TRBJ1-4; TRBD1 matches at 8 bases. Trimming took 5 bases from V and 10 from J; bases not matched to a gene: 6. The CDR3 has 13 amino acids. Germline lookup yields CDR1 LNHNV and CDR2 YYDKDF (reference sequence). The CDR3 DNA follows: TGTGCCACCAGCCCACAGGGGGGGCGAAAACTGTTTTTT. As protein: CATSPQGGRKLFF.

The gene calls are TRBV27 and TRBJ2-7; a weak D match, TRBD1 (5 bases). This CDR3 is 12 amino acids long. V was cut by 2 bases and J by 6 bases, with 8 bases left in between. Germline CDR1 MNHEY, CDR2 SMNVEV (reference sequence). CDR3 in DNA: TGTGCCAGCAGTTTAGATCAGGGCGAGCAGTACTTC. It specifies CASSLDQGEQYF.

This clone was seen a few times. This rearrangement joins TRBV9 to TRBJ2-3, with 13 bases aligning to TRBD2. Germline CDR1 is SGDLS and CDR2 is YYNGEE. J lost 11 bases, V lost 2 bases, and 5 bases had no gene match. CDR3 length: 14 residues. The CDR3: CASSVMTSGGQQYF. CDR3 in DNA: TGTGCCAGCAGCGTCATGACTAGCGGGGGGCAGCAGTATTTT.

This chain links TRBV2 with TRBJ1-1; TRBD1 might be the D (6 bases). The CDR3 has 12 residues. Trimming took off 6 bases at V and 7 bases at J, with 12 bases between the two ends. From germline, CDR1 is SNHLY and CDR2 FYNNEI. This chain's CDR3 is CASRQGQIEAFF. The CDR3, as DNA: TGTGCCAGCAGACAGGGACAAATTGAAGCTTTCTTT.

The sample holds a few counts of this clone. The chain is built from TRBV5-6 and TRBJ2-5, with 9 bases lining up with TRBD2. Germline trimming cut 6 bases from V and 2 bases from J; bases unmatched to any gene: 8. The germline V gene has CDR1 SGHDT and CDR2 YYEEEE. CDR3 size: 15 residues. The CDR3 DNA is TGTGCCAGCACCTTAGCGGGGGCGAGGCAAGAGACCCAGTACTTC. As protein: CASTLAGARQETQYF. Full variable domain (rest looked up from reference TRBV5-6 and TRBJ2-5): DAGVTQSPTHLIKTRGQQVTLRCSPKSGHDTVSWYQQALGQGPQFIFQYYEEEERQRGNFPDRFSGHQFPNYSSELNVNALLLGDSALYLCASTLAGARQETQYFGPGTRLLVL.

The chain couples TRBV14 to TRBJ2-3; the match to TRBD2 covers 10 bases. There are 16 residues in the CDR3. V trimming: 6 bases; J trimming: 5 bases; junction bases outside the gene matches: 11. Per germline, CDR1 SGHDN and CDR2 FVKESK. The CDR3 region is CASSSLAGEVGDTQYF. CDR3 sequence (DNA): TGTGCCAGCAGTTCTCTAGCGGGGGAGGTTGGAGATACGCAGTATTTT. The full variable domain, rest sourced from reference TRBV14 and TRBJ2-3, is EAGVTQFPSHSVIEKGQTVTLRCDPISGHDNLYWYRRVMGKEIKFLLHFVKESKQDESGMPNNRFLAERTGGTYSTLKVQPAELEDSGVYFCASSSLAGEVGDTQYFGPGTRLTVL.

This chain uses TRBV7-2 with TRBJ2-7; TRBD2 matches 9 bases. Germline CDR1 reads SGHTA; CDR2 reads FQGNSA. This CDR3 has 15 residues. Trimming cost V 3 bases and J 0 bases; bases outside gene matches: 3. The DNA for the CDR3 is TGTGCCAGCAGCTTTGCGGGAGGGGACTCCTACGAGCAGTACTTC. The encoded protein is CASSFAGGDSYEQYF. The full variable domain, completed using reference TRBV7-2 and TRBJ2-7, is GAGVSQSPSNKVTEKGKDVELRCDPISGHTALYWYRQSLGQGLEFLIYFQGNSAPDKSGLPSDRFSAERTGGSVSTLTIQRTQQEDSAVYLCASSFAGGDSYEQYFGPGTRLTVT.

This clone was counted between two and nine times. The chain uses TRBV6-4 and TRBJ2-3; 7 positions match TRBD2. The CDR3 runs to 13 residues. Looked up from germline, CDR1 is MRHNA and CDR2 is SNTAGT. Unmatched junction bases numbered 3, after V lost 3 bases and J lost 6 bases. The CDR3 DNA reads TGTGCCAGCAGTGAGCGGGAGTCCGATACGCAGTATTTT. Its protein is CASSERESDTQYF.

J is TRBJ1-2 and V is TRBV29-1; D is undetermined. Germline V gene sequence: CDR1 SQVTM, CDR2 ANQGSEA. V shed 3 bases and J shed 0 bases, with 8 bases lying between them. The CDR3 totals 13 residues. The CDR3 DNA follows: TGCAGCGTTGATGGGCAGTCTAACTATGGCTACACCTTC. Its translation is CSVDGQSNYGYTF.

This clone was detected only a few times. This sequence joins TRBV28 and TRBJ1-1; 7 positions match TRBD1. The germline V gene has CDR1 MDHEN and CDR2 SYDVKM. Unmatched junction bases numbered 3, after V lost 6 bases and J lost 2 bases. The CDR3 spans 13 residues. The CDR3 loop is CASRTGINTEAFF. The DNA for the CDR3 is TGTGCCAGCAGGACAGGGATTAACACTGAAGCTTTCTTT.

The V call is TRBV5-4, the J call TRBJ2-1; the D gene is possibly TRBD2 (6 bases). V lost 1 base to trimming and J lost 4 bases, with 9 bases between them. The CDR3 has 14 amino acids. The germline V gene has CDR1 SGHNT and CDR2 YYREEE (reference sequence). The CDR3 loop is CASSLSGLYNEQFF. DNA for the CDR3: TGTGCCAGCAGCTTGTCGGGACTTTACAATGAGCAGTTCTTC.

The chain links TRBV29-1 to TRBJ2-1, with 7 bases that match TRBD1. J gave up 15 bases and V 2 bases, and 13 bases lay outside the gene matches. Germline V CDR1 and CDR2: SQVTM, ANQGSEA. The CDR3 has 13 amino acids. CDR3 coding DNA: TGCAGCGTTGAAATGGGGGACAGTTTTGATCGGTTCTTC. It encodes CSVEMGDSFDRFF.

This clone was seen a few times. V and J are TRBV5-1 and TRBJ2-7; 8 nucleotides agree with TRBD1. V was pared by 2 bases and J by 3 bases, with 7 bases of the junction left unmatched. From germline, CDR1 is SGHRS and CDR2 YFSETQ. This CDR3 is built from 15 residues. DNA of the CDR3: TGCGCCAGCAGCTTCAGACAGGGACAGGACTACGAGCAGTACTTC. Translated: CASSFRQGQDYEQYF.

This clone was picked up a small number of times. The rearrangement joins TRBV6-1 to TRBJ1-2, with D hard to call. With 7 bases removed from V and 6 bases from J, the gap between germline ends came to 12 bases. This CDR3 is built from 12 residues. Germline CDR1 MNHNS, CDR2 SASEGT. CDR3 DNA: TGTGCCAGCAATGCTCGAGGGAATGGCTACACCTTC. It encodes CASNARGNGYTF.

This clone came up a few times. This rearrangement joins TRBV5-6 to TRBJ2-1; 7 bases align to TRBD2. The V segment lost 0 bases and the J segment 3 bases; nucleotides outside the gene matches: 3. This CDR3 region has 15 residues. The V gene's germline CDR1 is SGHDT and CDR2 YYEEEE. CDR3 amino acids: CASSLGRDYYNEQFF. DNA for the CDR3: TGTGCCAGCAGCTTGGGGCGGGACTACTACAATGAGCAGTTCTTC.

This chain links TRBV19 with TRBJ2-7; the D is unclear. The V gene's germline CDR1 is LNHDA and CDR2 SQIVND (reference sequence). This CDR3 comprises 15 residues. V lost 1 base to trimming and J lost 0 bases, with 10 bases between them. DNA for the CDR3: TGTGCCAGTAGTATAGTCCTAGACGCCTCCTACGAGCAGTACTTC. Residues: CASSIVLDASYEQYF. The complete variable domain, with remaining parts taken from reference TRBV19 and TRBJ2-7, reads DGGITQSPKYLFRKEGQNVTLSCEQNLNHDAMYWYRQDPGQGLRLIYYSQIVNDFQKGDIAEGYSVSREKKESFPLTVTSAQKNPTAFYLCASSIVLDASYEQYFGPGTRLTVT.

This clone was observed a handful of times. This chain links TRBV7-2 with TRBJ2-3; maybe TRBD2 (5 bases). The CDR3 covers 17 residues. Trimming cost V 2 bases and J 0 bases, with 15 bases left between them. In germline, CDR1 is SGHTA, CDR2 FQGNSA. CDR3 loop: CASSLPPSGPSTDTQYF. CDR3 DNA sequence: TGTGCCAGCAGCTTACCCCCCAGCGGCCCTAGCACAGATACGCAGTATTTT.

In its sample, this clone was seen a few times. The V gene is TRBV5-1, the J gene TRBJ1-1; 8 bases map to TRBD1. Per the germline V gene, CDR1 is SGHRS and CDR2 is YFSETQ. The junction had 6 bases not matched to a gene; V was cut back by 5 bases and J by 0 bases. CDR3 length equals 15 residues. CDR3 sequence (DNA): TGCGCCAGCAGTTCACCGACAGGGGTGAACACTGAAGCTTTCTTT. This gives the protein CASSSPTGVNTEAFF. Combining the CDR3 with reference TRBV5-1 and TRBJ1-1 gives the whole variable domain KAGVTQTPRYLIKTRGQQVTLSCSPISGHRSVSWYQQTPGQGLQFLFEYFSETQRNKGNFPGRFSGRQFSNSRSEMNVSTLELGDSALYLCASSSPTGVNTEAFFGQGTRLTVV.

CDR3 nucleotide sequence: TGTGCCAGCAGTTACCCGACAACCTACAATGAGCAGTTCTTC. Residues: CASSYPTTYNEQFF. This chain connects TRBV6-6 to TRBJ2-1, with D unresolved. Germline V gene lookup returns CDR1 MNHNY and CDR2 SVGAGI (reference sequence). The V end lost 2 bases, the J end lost 2 bases, and 7 bases lay between the germline ends. CDR3 size: 14 residues.

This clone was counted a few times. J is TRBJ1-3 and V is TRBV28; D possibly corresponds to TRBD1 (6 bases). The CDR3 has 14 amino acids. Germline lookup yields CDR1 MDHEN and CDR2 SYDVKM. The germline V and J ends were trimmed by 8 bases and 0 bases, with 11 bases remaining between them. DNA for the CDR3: TGTGCCAGCGGTAGGGGGGGCTCTGGAAACACCATATATTTT. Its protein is CASGRGGSGNTIYF. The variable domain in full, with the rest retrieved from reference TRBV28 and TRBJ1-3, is DVKVTQSSRYLVKRTGEKVFLECVQDMDHENMFWYRQDPGLGLRLIYFSYDVKMKEKGDIPEGYSVSREKKERFSLILESASTNQTSMYLCASGRGGSGNTIYFGEGSWLTVV.

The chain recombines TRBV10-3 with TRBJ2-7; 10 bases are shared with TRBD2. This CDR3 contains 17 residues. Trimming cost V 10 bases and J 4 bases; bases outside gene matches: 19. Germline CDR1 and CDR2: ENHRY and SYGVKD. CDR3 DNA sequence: TGTGCCAGTAGAAATCGGGAGATAGCGGGGGGTCTGTACGAGCAGTACTTC. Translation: CASRNREIAGGLYEQYF.

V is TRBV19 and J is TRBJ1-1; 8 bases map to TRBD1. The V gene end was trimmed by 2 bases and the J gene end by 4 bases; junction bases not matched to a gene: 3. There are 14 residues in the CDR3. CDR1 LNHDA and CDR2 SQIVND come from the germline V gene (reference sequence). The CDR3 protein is CASSITGGSTEAFF. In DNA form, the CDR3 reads TGTGCCAGTAGTATAACAGGGGGGAGCACTGAAGCTTTCTTT.

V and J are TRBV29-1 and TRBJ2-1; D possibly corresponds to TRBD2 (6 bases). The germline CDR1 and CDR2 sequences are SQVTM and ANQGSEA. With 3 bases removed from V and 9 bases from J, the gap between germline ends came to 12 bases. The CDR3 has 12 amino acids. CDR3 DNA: TGCAGCGTTGATGGGGACGGGGGTGAGCAGTTCTTC. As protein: CSVDGDGGEQFF.